The 11 T cell receptor beta chains below come from one sample, sequenced in a study of T-cell reconstitution after alpha-beta-depleted transplantation in children (dated by TCRdb to 2016 to 2017). Interpreted using the paper, the treatment or condition label stands for: allogeneic hematopoietic cell transplantation with graft depleted of TCRalphabeta T cells and CD19 B cells. The library came from PCR. TCRdb shows the sequencer as Illumina HiSeq 2500. TCR library preparation used molecular barcoding, with unique molecular identifiers applied to normalize quantification of the TCRbeta repertoire. TCRdb ran its own pipeline on the public reads, namely fastp trimming at Q25 and MiXCR clone calling, and kept in-frame beta chains. Each entry merges the rows of one CDR3 protein and shows their most common DNA and genes. Recorded for this sample are approximately 520,000 distinct CDR3 sequences; about an eighth of them occurred a single time. The top ten clonotypes cover 12% to 15% of the sample.

Sequencing was performed on PBMCs, mostly from graft donor cells, taken 180 days after TCRalphabeta/CD19-depleted stem cell transplant. Receptor source: a female patient younger than 10 who had a stem cell transplant for aplastic anemia, so the T cells may come from the graft donor.

The rearrangement joins TRBV4-1 to TRBJ2-2; D ambiguous. Trimming took 4 bases from V and 3 from J, leaving 15 bases between them. The CDR3 length is 16 residues. The germline CDR1 and CDR2 sequences are MGHRA and YSYEKL. In DNA, the CDR3 is TGCGCCAGCAGCCCAGCCGGCGACTTTTACACCGGGGAGCTGTTTTTT. This encodes CASSPAGDFYTGELFF.

This chain links TRBV7-9 with TRBJ2-1; perhaps TRBD1 as D (6 bases). The CDR3 extends over 16 amino acids. The V gene's germline CDR1 is SEHNR and CDR2 FQNEAQ (reference sequence). Trimming took off 5 bases at V and 7 bases at J, with 21 bases between the two ends. CDR3 coding DNA: TGTGCCAGCAGCCCCCCTTCTTCTCTAGGGGGTAATGAGCAGTTCTTC. It is translated as CASSPPSSLGGNEQFF.

This chain uses TRBV29-1 with TRBJ1-1; D perhaps matches TRBD1 (5 bases). Trimming left V 7 bases short and J 2 bases short, with 11 bases between. The CDR3 is 12 residues long. CDR1 is SQVTM and CDR2 is ANQGSEA in the germline V gene. CDR3 in DNA: TGCAGCGGATCAACAGGAAACACTGAAGCTTTCTTT. This sequence encodes CSGSTGNTEAFF. Based on the CDR3 plus reference TRBV29-1 and TRBJ1-1, the full variable domain is SAVISQKPSRDICQRGTSLTIQCQVDSQVTMMFWYRQQPGQSLTLIATANQGSEATYESGFVIDKFPISRPNLTFSTLTVSNMSPEDSSIYLCSGSTGNTEAFFGQGTRLTVV.

This clonotype has at least ten counts. The rearrangement uses TRBV20-1 and TRBJ2-5, with 9 bases lining up with TRBD2. Germline V gene sequence: CDR1 DFQATT, CDR2 SNEGSKA (reference sequence). This CDR3 has 15 amino acids. Trimming took 0 bases from V and 5 from J; bases not matched to a gene: 7. CDR3: CSARDSGSGRETQYF. The CDR3 DNA is TGCAGTGCTAGAGATAGCGGGAGTGGAAGGGAGACCCAGTACTTC.

V usage is TRBV6-2 or TRBV6-3 and J usage is TRBJ1-2; D not resolved. Germline values: CDR1 MNHEY, CDR2 SVGEGT. Trimming removed 0 bases at V and 8 bases at J, with 10 bases between. This CDR3 has 13 residues. The CDR3 DNA follows: TGTGCCAGCAGTTACTCGTCTCTGAGGGGCTACACCTTC. This encodes CASSYSSLRGYTF.

This rearrangement joins TRBV9 to TRBJ2-3; perhaps TRBD2 as D (5 bases). CDR3 size: 15 residues. Trimming shortened V by 0 bases and J by 6 bases, and 14 bases separated the two germline ends. Germline-derived CDR1 and CDR2 are SGDLS and YYNGEE. CDR3 protein: CASSVEGIRGDTQYF. The CDR3 nucleotides read TGTGCCAGCAGCGTAGAAGGTATTCGGGGTGATACGCAGTATTTT.

The DNA for the CDR3 is TGTGCCAGCAGCCCGATTGATTATTGGAGTCTGCCAGATACGCAGTATTTT. Its translation is CASSPIDYWSLPDTQYF. The chain has TRBV7-2 and TRBJ2-3; no clear D gene. Trimming left V 5 bases short and J 4 bases short, with 22 bases between. Germline values: CDR1 SGHTA, CDR2 FQGNSA. The CDR3 length is 17 residues.

This clonotype was found a few times. V and J are TRBV7-2 and TRBJ2-5, with 12 bases identical to TRBD2. In germline, CDR1 is SGHTA, CDR2 FQGNSA. The CDR3 runs to 16 residues. V shed 5 bases, J shed 4 bases, and the junction held 8 bases outside the gene matches. The CDR3 DNA sequence: TGTGCCAGCAGCGCTAGACTAGCGGGAGAATCAGAGACCCAGTACTTC. Amino acids: CASSARLAGESETQYF.

The chain employs TRBV6-5 and TRBJ2-3; D not resolved. The CDR3 length is 17 residues. Trimming removed 0 bases from V and 0 bases from J, with 13 bases in between. Germline V gives CDR1 MNHEY, CDR2 SVGAGI. CDR3 loop: CASSYSYGVLSTDTQYF. The CDR3 DNA sequence: TGTGCCAGCAGTTACTCGTATGGGGTTCTTAGCACAGATACGCAGTATTTT.

This clonotype was seen a handful of times. The V call is TRBV20-1, the J call TRBJ2-3; no clear D gene. The CDR3 has 12 residues. V lost 3 bases and J lost 2, with 6 bases in between. The germline gives CDR1 DFQATT, CDR2 SNEGSKA (reference sequence). CDR3 in DNA: TGCAGTGCTAGTCGGAACACAGATACGCAGTATTTT. Translated, it gives CSASRNTDTQYF.

This chain uses TRBV20-1 with TRBJ2-6; maybe TRBD1 (6 bases). The CDR3 sequence is 16 residues long. Trimming left V 3 bases short and J 2 bases short, with 14 bases between. Per germline, CDR1 DFQATT and CDR2 SNEGSKA (reference sequence). The CDR3 DNA reads as TGCAGTGCTAGTGTAGGGGGTAGTGCTGGGGCCAACGTCCTGACTTTC. This gives the protein CSASVGGSAGANVLTF.